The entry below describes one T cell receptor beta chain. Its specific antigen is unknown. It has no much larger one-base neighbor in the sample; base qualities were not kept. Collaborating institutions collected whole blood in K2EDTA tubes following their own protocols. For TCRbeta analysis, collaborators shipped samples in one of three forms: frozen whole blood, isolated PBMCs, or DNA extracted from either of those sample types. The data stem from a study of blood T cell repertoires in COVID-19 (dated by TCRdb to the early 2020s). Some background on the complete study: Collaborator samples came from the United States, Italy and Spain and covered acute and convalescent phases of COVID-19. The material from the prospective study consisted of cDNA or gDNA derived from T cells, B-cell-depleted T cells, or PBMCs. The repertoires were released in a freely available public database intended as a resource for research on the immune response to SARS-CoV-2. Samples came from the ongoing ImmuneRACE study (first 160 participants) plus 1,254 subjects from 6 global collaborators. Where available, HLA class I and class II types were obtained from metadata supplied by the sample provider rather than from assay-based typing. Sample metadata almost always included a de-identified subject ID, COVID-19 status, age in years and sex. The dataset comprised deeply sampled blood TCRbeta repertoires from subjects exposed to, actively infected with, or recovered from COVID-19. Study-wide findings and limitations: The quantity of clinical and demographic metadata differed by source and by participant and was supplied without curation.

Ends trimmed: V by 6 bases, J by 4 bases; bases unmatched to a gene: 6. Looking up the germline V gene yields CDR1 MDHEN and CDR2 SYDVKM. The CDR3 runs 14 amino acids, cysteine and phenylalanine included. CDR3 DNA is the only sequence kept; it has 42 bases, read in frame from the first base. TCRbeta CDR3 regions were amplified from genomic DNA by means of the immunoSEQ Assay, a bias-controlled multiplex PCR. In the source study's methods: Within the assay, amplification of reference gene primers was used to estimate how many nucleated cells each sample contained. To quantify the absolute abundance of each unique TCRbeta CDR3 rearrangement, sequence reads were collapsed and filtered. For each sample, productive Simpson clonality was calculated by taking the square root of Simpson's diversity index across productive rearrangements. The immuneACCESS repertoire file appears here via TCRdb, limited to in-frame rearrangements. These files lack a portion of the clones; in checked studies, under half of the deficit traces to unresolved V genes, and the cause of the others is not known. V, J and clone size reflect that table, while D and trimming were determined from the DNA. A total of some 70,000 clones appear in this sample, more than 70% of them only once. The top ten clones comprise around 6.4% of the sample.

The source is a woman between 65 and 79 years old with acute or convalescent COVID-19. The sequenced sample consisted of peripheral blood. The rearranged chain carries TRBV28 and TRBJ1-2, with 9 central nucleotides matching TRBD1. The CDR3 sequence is CASRSGTGPYGYTF. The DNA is TGTGCCAGCAGGTCCGGGACAGGGCCCTATGGCTACACCTTC.